The rows below give T cell receptor beta chains drawn from one sample of a study of blood T cells in healthy people across ages. TCRdb itself ran the 5' RACE reads through MiXCR, one entry per CDR3 protein. This sample has around 800,000 distinct CDR3 sequences, with 46% found just once. The sequencing input was blood. These receptors were obtained from a man older than 75 in good health. CDR3s include the opening cysteine and the closing phenylalanine or tryptophan. Fields, in order: clone size, V gene, J gene, D gene, CDR3 DNA, CDR3 protein. D genes are given only for firm matches. Not every row has a clone size; where given, it reads once, few, many or a size class.

size: NA; V: TRBV7-2; J: TRBJ1-1; D: NA; DNA: TGTGCCAGCAGTCTTCGGCAGGTTCGGACTGAAGCTTTCTTT; CDR3: CASSLRQVRTEAFF
size: NA; V: TRBV5-1; J: TRBJ1-5; D: NA; DNA: TGCGCCAGCAGCTTGGATGTGGGTGGCAATCAGCCCCAGCATTTT; CDR3: CASSLDVGGNQPQHF
size: NA; V: TRBV5-1; J: TRBJ2-7; D: NA; DNA: TGCGCCAGCAGCTTGGATGGCATTTCGGAAGAGCAGTACTTC; CDR3: CASSLDGISEEQYF
size: NA; V: TRBV7-3; J: TRBJ2-7; D: NA; DNA: TGTGCCAGCAGCTCCCCGACTAGTCCCGGCGAGCAGTACTTC; CDR3: CASSSPTSPGEQYF
size: NA; V: TRBV3-1; J: TRBJ2-5; D: NA; DNA: TGTGCCTGCAGCCACGCCCCCAGGCGAGAGACCCAGTACTTC; CDR3: CACSHAPRRETQYF
size: NA; V: TRBV5-1; J: TRBJ2-5; D: NA; DNA: TGCGCCAGCAGTCACCAAGGGGCAGGAGAAGAGACCCAGTACTTC; CDR3: CASSHQGAGEETQYF
size: NA; V: TRBV6-5; J: TRBJ2-7; D: NA; DNA: TGTGCCAGCAGCCGGTCCCCTGGCTCCTACGAGCAGTACTTC; CDR3: CASSRSPGSYEQYF
size: NA; V: TRBV6-5; J: TRBJ2-1; D: TRBD1; DNA: TGTGCCAGCAGTTACTCGCGGGACAGGGGGCACAATGAGCAGTTCTTC; CDR3: CASSYSRDRGHNEQFF
size: NA; V: TRBV5-6; J: TRBJ2-3; D: TRBD2; DNA: TGTGCCAGCAGCCTGGGACTAGCGGGGACCTTCACAGATACGCAGTATTTT; CDR3: CASSLGLAGTFTDTQYF
size: NA; V: TRBV30; J: TRBJ2-5; D: NA; DNA: TGTGCCTGGAGTGCCGGGGAGACCCAGTACTTC; CDR3: CAWSAGETQYF
size: few; V: TRBV29-1; J: TRBJ2-1; D: TRBD2; DNA: TGCAGCGTTGGAGGGACTAGCGGGAGTAATGAGCAGTTCTTC; CDR3: CSVGGTSGSNEQFF
size: few; V: TRBV29-1; J: TRBJ2-1; D: NA; DNA: TGCAGCGTTGAAAGGGCAGGGCGAGGCAATGAGCAGTTCTTC; CDR3: CSVERAGRGNEQFF
size: NA; V: TRBV14; J: TRBJ2-7; D: NA; DNA: TGTGCCAGCAGCCAAAGCCAGATCTACGAGCAGTACTTC; CDR3: CASSQSQIYEQYF
size: NA; V: TRBV7-9; J: TRBJ2-1; D: TRBD2; DNA: TGTGCCAGCAGACAAACGGGACTAGCGGGCGTCAATGAGCAGTTCTTC; CDR3: CASRQTGLAGVNEQFF
size: NA; V: TRBV25-1; J: TRBJ2-1; D: NA; DNA: TGTGTCAGCAGTGACCTAATGAGGGCTAGCCTCAATGAGCAGTTCTTC; CDR3: CVSSDLMRASLNEQFF
size: NA; V: TRBV27; J: TRBJ2-2; D: NA; DNA: TGTGCCAGCAGTTTATCAGCGGCAAGGGACGGCACCGGGGAGCTGTTTTTT; CDR3: CASSLSAARDGTGELFF
size: NA; V: TRBV27; J: TRBJ2-4; D: TRBD2; DNA: TGTGCCAGCAGTAATAGCGGGAGGGCCACGCAGTACTTC; CDR3: CASSNSGRATQYF
size: many; V: TRBV5-1; J: TRBJ2-5; D: TRBD2; DNA: TGCGCCAGCAGCTTGGAGGCTAGCGGCGGGGAGACCCAGTACTTC; CDR3: CASSLEASGGETQYF
size: few; V: TRBV9; J: TRBJ2-5; D: NA; DNA: TGTGCCAGCAGCCCACTACACGAGCCTGCAGAGACCCAGTACTTC; CDR3: CASSPLHEPAETQYF
size: NA; V: TRBV29-1; J: TRBJ2-7; D: NA; DNA: TGCAGCGTTGGCGACGGCCTCCTGGAGCAGTACTTC; CDR3: CSVGDGLLEQYF
size: NA; V: TRBV5-1; J: TRBJ1-2; D: NA; DNA: TGCGCCAGCAACGTGGGAGACGAATACAATGGCTACACCTTC; CDR3: CASNVGDEYNGYTF
size: NA; V: TRBV27; J: TRBJ1-4; D: NA; DNA: TGTGCCAGCAGTCCAAACCGACAGGATGAAGGGGCTAATGAAAAACTGTTTTTT; CDR3: CASSPNRQDEGANEKLFF
size: NA; V: TRBV20-1; J: TRBJ2-1; D: NA; DNA: TGCAGTGCCCTTAGGGCAGGGGCGCGGGTCAATGAGCGGTTCTTC; CDR3: CSALRAGARVNERFF
size: NA; V: TRBV24-1; J: TRBJ2-1; D: NA; DNA: TGTGCCACCAGCGGCTCACAGAGATCCCTTTACAATGAGCAGTTCTTC; CDR3: CATSGSQRSLYNEQFF
size: once; V: TRBV5-1; J: TRBJ2-1; D: TRBD2; DNA: TGCGCCAGCAGCTTGGGACTAGCGGGAGTAGTGTCCGATGAGCAGTTCTTC; CDR3: CASSLGLAGVVSDEQFF
size: NA; V: TRBV21-1; J: TRBJ1-1; D: NA; DNA: TGTGCCAGCAGCACTATGAGGGCATGGAACACTGAAGCTTTCTTT; CDR3: CASSTMRAWNTEAFF
size: NA; V: TRBV29-1; J: TRBJ2-5; D: NA; DNA: TGCAGCGTTGTGGGCAGGACCACGGCAGAGACCCAGTACTTC; CDR3: CSVVGRTTAETQYF
size: NA; V: TRBV7-9; J: TRBJ2-1; D: NA; DNA: TGTGCCAGCAGCGTCCACCGGCAGCCGAATGAGCAGTTCTTC; CDR3: CASSVHRQPNEQFF
size: NA; V: TRBV20-1; J: TRBJ2-3; D: NA; DNA: TGCAGTGCCCTCCCTAGCAACACAGATACGCAGTATTTT; CDR3: CSALPSNTDTQYF
size: NA; V: TRBV15; J: TRBJ2-4; D: NA; DNA: TGTGCCACCAGCAGCGAATATCTAGCCAAAAACATTCAGTACTTC; CDR3: CATSSEYLAKNIQYF
size: few; V: TRBV29-1; J: TRBJ2-6; D: NA; DNA: TGCAGCGTTGATAGCAGCACTGGGGCCAACGTCCTGACTTTC; CDR3: CSVDSSTGANVLTF
size: few; V: TRBV6-2/TRBV6-3; J: TRBJ2-5; D: NA; DNA: TGTGCCAGCAGTTATGTGTACCAAGAGACCCAGTACTTC; CDR3: CASSYVYQETQYF
size: many; V: TRBV4-3; J: TRBJ2-1; D: NA; DNA: TGCGCCAGCAGCCAAGTACTCTCAACTAGCCCCTCTCCCAATGAGCAGTTCTTC; CDR3: CASSQVLSTSPSPNEQFF
size: NA; V: TRBV20-1; J: TRBJ2-5; D: NA; DNA: TGCAGCGCCTCAGCTAGTCTCGAGACCCAGTACTTC; CDR3: CSASASLETQYF
size: NA; V: TRBV7-2; J: TRBJ2-7; D: NA; DNA: TGTGCCAGCAGCTTTAATCAGGGGCGGGACGAGCAGTACTTC; CDR3: CASSFNQGRDEQYF
size: few; V: TRBV6-5; J: TRBJ1-6; D: NA; DNA: TGTGCCAGCAGTTACGAAGCGTATAATTCACCCCTCCACTTT; CDR3: CASSYEAYNSPLHF
size: NA; V: TRBV10-3; J: TRBJ2-3; D: NA; DNA: TGTGCCATCAGTGAGGGACCATCCAATACGCAGTATTTT; CDR3: CAISEGPSNTQYF
size: NA; V: TRBV6-2/TRBV6-3; J: TRBJ1-1; D: NA; DNA: TGTGCCAGCAGTCCTGACCTGAACACTGAAGCTTTCTTT; CDR3: CASSPDLNTEAFF
size: NA; V: TRBV11-2; J: TRBJ2-5; D: NA; DNA: TGTGCCAGCACGAGGGACTTAGGCCAAGAGACCCAGTACTTC; CDR3: CASTRDLGQETQYF
size: NA; V: TRBV20-1; J: TRBJ2-3; D: TRBD2; DNA: TGCAGTGCTAGAGATGCTCTAGCGGGGTCCGGCACAGATACGCAGTATTTT; CDR3: CSARDALAGSGTDTQYF
size: NA; V: TRBV12-3/TRBV12-4; J: TRBJ2-5; D: NA; DNA: TGTGCCATCCAGTTAGGATACGGGACCCAGTACTTC; CDR3: CAIQLGYGTQYF
size: NA; V: TRBV20-1; J: TRBJ2-3; D: NA; DNA: TGCAGTGCTAGAGGAGTAGGACTAACAGATACGCAGTATTTT; CDR3: CSARGVGLTDTQYF